Presented here are 21 T cell receptor beta chains from one specimen sequenced in a study of OX40 agonist ivuxolimab in advanced cancers. Sequencing used immunoSEQ multiplex PCR; TCRdb keeps in-frame clones, though not all of them. The sample has roughly 150,000 clones, around 94% seen once. The material was CD4+ or CD8+ T cells sorted from blood, obtained in a trial of the OX40 agonist ivuxolimab. The receptors come from an adult with an advanced solid tumor such as melanoma, head and neck, liver or kidney cancer.

V gene TRBV6-5 combines with J gene TRBJ1-4; the D is unclear. Germline assignment: CDR1 MNHEY and CDR2 SVGAGI. Trimming cost V 4 bases and J 0 bases, with 0 bases left between them. CDR3 length equals 12 residues. The CDR3 DNA is TGTGCCAGCAGTTCAACTAATGAAAAACTGTTTTTT. It is translated as CASSSTNEKLFF.

The CDR3 nucleotides read TGTGCCACCAGCAGAGATAGGAGACAGGGACTCAGTGGCTACACCTTC. It translates to CATSRDRRQGLSGYTF. V usage is TRBV15 and J usage is TRBJ1-2, with 7 bases aligning to TRBD1. This CDR3 comprises 16 residues. Per germline, CDR1 LNHNV and CDR2 YYDKDF (reference sequence). V shed 0 bases and J 7 bases; nucleotides not matched to a gene: 11.

This chain connects TRBV5-6 to TRBJ2-3; TRBD2 matches 11 bases. The CDR3 length is 17 residues. CDR1 is SGHDT and CDR2 is YYEEEE in the germline V gene. Unmatched junction bases numbered 8, after V lost 4 bases and J lost 1 base. CDR3 bases: TGTGCCAGCAGCGGAACACTAGCGGGAGTGCGCACAGATACGCAGTATTTT. Translating gives CASSGTLAGVRTDTQYF.

V and J are TRBV10-2 and TRBJ2-7, with 7 nucleotides matching TRBD2. This CDR3 comprises 17 residues. J lost 4 bases, V lost 0 bases, and 12 bases had no gene match. Per the germline V gene, CDR1 is WSHSY and CDR2 is SAAADI. CDR3: CASSESIGREKGYEQYF. DNA of the CDR3: TGCGCCAGCAGTGAGTCGATTGGGAGGGAAAAAGGGTACGAGCAGTACTTC.

The V gene is TRBV11-3, the J gene TRBJ2-2; TRBD1 matches at 7 bases. This CDR3 is built from 18 residues. The V gene end was trimmed by 2 bases and the J gene end by 0 bases; junction bases not matched to a gene: 9. Per germline, CDR1 SGHNT and CDR2 YENEEA. CDR3 residues: CASSLTLSQGANTGELFF. The CDR3, as DNA: TGTGCCAGCAGCTTAACCCTTAGCCAGGGGGCGAACACCGGGGAGCTGTTTTTT. Looking up the rest from reference TRBV11-3 and TRBJ2-2 gives the full variable domain: EAGVVQSPRYKIIEKKQPVAFWCNPISGHNTLYWYLQNLGQGPELLIRYENEEAVDDSQLPKDRFSAERLKGVDSTLKIQPAELGDSAVYLCASSLTLSQGANTGELFFGEGSRLTVL.

V usage is TRBV7-2 and J usage is TRBJ2-7, with 10 bases matching TRBD1. V lost 4 bases to trimming and J lost 5 bases; unmatched junction nucleotides: 11. Germline V gene data show CDR1 as SGHTA and CDR2 as FQGNSA. The CDR3 runs 16 residues. The CDR3 bases are TGTGCCAGCAGCTCCGGACCGACAGGGGGCTTGGACGAGCAGTACTTC. Translation gives CASSSGPTGGLDEQYF.

CDR3 region: CASSLGASGRTYEQYF. CDR3 nucleotide sequence: TGTGCCAGCAGCTTAGGGGCTAGCGGGCGGACCTACGAGCAGTACTTC. This chain uses TRBV7-2 with TRBJ2-7, with 8 bases fitting TRBD2. This CDR3 has 16 residues. Per the germline V gene, CDR1 is SGHTA and CDR2 is FQGNSA. V gave up 1 base and J gave up 2 bases; unmatched junction bases: 7.

The chain links TRBV15 to TRBJ2-7; TRBD1 matches at 10 bases. V was clipped by 1 base and J by 7 bases; unmatched bases: 7. CDR1 and CDR2 (germline): LNHNV, YYDKDF (reference sequence). The CDR3 covers 15 residues. The CDR3 sequence: CATSRGGTGDPEQYF. CDR3 bases: TGTGCCACCAGCAGAGGAGGGACAGGGGACCCGGAGCAGTACTTC.

The chain couples TRBV6-6 to TRBJ2-7, with 10 nucleotides matching TRBD1. There are 13 residues in the CDR3. The germline gives CDR1 MNHNY, CDR2 SVGAGI (reference sequence). The trim removed 8 bases at V and 3 bases at J, leaving 4 bases unmatched. CDR3 bases: TGTGCCAGCCGACAGGGGGCGTACTACGAGCAGTACTTC. Residues: CASRQGAYYEQYF.

This clone was seen once. The rearrangement uses TRBV13 and TRBJ1-1; the D is unclear. The V gene lost 3 bases and the J gene lost 0 bases, with 8 bases spanning the gap. This CDR3 comprises 14 residues. CDR1 is PRHDT and CDR2 is FYEKMQ in the germline V gene (reference sequence). This CDR3 is CASSFKGMNTEAFF. Here the CDR3 DNA reads TGTGCCAGCAGCTTCAAAGGAATGAACACTGAAGCTTTCTTT.

The rearrangement links TRBV11-3 to TRBJ2-3; D may be TRBD1 or TRBD2 (5 bases each). Germline CDR1 reads SGHNT; CDR2 reads YENEEA. The CDR3 is 17 residues long. Trimming left V 1 base short and J 3 bases short, with 17 bases between. This CDR3 reads CASSLAGGTKLTDTQYF. The CDR3 nucleotides are TGTGCCAGCAGCTTAGCCGGTGGGACCAAATTGACAGATACGCAGTATTTT.

The chain employs TRBV28 and TRBJ1-6; no clear D. The V and J ends lost 7 bases and 9 bases respectively, with 16 bases between them. The CDR3 spans 14 residues. Looked up from germline, CDR1 is MDHEN and CDR2 is SYDVKM. The CDR3 bases are TGTGCCAGCACCGCCCAGGTTAATGGTTCACCCCTCCACTTT. This codes for CASTAQVNGSPLHF.

The chain employs TRBV27 and TRBJ1-5; D is unresolved. V gave up 5 bases and J gave up 3 bases, with 5 bases separating them. The CDR3 contains 12 residues. From germline, CDR1 is MNHEY and CDR2 SMNVEV (reference sequence). The DNA of the CDR3 is TGTGCCAGCAGTGGGAACAATCAGCCCCAGCATTTT. It specifies CASSGNNQPQHF.

This clone was seen only once. The gene calls are TRBV18 and TRBJ1-6; 8 bases are shared with TRBD1. The germline V gene encodes CDR1 KGHSH and CDR2 LQKENI. Unmatched junction bases numbered 5, after V lost 2 bases and J lost 8 bases. The CDR3 runs 15 residues. The CDR3, as DNA: TGTGCCAGCTCACCAAGCGGACAGGGTGATTCACCCCTCCACTTT. Translating gives CASSPSGQGDSPLHF.

V and J are TRBV10-3 and TRBJ2-5; D is unclear. Trimming cost V 4 bases and J 5 bases, with 11 bases left between them. CDR3 length: 13 amino acids. CDR1 is ENHRY and CDR2 is SYGVKD in the germline V gene. DNA for the CDR3: TGTGCCATCAGTGTACAGAGCCAGGAGACCCAGTACTTC. This translates into CAISVQSQETQYF.

The V gene is TRBV19, the J gene TRBJ2-5; tentative D call: TRBD2 (5 bases). Per the germline V gene, CDR1 is LNHDA and CDR2 is SQIVND (reference sequence). Trimming removed 0 bases at V and 5 bases at J, with 13 bases between. This CDR3 comprises 15 residues. The CDR3 coding sequence is TGTGCCAGTAGTATAGATGGAACAGCGGCGGAGACCCAGTACTTC. This translates into CASSIDGTAAETQYF.

V is TRBV19 and J is TRBJ2-2, with a tentative D call TRBD1 (5 bases). Trimming cost V 4 bases and J 4 bases, with 13 bases left between them. This CDR3 contains 15 residues. The V gene's germline CDR1 is LNHDA and CDR2 SQIVND (reference sequence). CDR3 sequence reads: CASSSTGMGTGELFF. The DNA for the CDR3 is TGTGCCAGTAGTAGTACAGGAATGGGCACCGGGGAGCTGTTTTTT.

This clone was counted a single time. The genes are TRBV7-8 and TRBJ1-2, with D unresolved. The ends were cut back, 1 base at V and 8 bases at J, with 17 bases in the middle. Per germline, CDR1 SGHVS and CDR2 FQNEAQ. This CDR3 spans 15 amino acids. CDR3 DNA sequence: TGTGCCAGCAGCTTAGAGGGATCGGCGGGATTCGGCTACACCTTC. It codes for CASSLEGSAGFGYTF.

The rearrangement uses TRBV4-1 and TRBJ1-5; no firm D call. Germline lookup yields CDR1 MGHRA and CDR2 YSYEKL. V lost 2 bases and J lost 0, with 14 bases in between. This CDR3 comprises 17 residues. The CDR3 loop is CASSQNPLQDSNQPQHF. In DNA form, the CDR3 reads TGCGCCAGCAGCCAAAACCCCCTCCAAGATAGCAATCAGCCCCAGCATTTT.

J is TRBJ1-3 and V is TRBV5-1; D is unclear. Trimming shortened V by 3 bases and J by 0 bases, and 10 bases separated the two germline ends. CDR1 and CDR2 (germline): SGHRS, YFSETQ. The CDR3 length is 15 residues. CDR3 sequence reads: CASSSTIRSGNTIYF. CDR3 nucleotides: TGCGCCAGCAGCTCAACCATACGCTCTGGAAACACCATATATTTT.

The chain links TRBV15 to TRBJ1-5, with D perhaps TRBD1 (5 bases). The CDR3 runs to 15 residues. Germline V lookup: CDR1 LNHNV, CDR2 YYDKDF (reference sequence). Trimming took off 0 bases at V and 5 bases at J, with 11 bases between the two ends. In DNA, the CDR3 is TGTGCCACCAGCAGAGATCCATCAGGGCATCAGCCCCAGCATTTT. Its protein product is CATSRDPSGHQPQHF.